This T cell receptor (beta chain) was observed in a study of T cells expressing NK-cell markers. Whole-study context: TCR beta repertoires came from sorted CD3+CD56+NKG2C+, CD3+CD56+NKG2C- and CD3+CD56-NKG2C+ T cells.

Germline V gives CDR1 LGHNA, CDR2 YNFKEQ. The CDR3 has 15 amino acids. As concerns this clonotype: Its target is unknown.

General study findings and limits: Dominant NKG2C+ clonotypes accounted for roughly 1.0-7.0% of CD8+ T cells in about six donors. Nothing established the HCMV specificity of expanded NKG2C+ T cell clones.

For each CDR3 protein, TCRdb gives one entry from its re-call of the 5' RACE reads, without DNA. This sample's table has 300,000 to 500,000 distinct CDR3 sequences. This chain connects TRBV4-2 to TRBJ2-5. Material: blood T cells: a sorted CD56 or NKG2C T cell subset, CD4+ or CD8+ T cells, or bulk PBMC T cells (not recorded which). This clonotype originated in a woman in her forties or fifties in good health. Here the CDR3 reads CASSQDLGQVEVQYF.